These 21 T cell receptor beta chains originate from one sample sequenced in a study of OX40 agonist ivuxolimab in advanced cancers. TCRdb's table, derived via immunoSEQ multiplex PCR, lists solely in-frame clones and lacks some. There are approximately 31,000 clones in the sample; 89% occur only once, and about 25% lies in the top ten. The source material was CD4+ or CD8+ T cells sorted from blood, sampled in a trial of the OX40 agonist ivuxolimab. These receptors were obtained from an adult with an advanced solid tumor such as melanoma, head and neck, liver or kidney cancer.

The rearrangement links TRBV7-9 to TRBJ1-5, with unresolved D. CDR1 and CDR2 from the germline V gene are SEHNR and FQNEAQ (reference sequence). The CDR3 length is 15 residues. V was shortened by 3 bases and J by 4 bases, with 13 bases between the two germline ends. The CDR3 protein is CASSLDGPSNQPQHF. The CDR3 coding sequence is TGTGCCAGCAGCTTGGATGGACCGAGTAATCAGCCCCAGCATTTT.

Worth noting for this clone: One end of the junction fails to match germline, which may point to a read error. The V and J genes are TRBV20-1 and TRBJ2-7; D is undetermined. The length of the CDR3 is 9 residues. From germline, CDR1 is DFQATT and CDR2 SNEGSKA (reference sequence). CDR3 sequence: CSAPGPADF. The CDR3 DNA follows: TGCAGTGCTCCAGGACCCGCCGACTTC.

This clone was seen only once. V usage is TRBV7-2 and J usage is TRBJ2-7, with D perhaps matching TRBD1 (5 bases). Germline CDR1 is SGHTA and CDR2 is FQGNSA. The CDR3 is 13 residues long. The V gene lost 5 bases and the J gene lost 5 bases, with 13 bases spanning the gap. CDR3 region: CASSHPAGNEQYF. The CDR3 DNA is TGTGCCAGCAGCCACCCAGCAGGGAACGAGCAGTACTTC.

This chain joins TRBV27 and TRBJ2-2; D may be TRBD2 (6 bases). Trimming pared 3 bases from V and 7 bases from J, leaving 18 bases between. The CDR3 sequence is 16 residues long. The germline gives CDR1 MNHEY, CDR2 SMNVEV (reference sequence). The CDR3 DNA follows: TGTGCCAGCAGTTTTGCTCTACTAGCTCAGATCGGGGAGCTGTTTTTT. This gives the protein CASSFALLAQIGELFF.

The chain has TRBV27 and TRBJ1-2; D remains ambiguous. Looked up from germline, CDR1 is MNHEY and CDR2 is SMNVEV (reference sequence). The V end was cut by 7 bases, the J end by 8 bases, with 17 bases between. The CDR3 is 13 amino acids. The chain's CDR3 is CASTSIKRAGYTF. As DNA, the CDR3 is TGTGCCAGCACTTCGATAAAGCGGGCGGGCTACACCTTC.

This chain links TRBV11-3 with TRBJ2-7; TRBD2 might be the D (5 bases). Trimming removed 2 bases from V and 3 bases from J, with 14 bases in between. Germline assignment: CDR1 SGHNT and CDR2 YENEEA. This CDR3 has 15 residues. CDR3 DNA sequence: TGTGCCAGCAGCTTATTCTCCGGGATAGGCTACGAGCAGTACTTC. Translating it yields CASSLFSGIGYEQYF.

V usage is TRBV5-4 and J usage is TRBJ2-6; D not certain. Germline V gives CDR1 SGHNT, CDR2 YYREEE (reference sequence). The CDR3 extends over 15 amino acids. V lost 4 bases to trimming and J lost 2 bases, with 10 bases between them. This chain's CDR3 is CASSPKGAGANVLTF. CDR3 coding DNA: TGTGCCAGCAGCCCCAAGGGTGCTGGGGCCAACGTCCTGACTTTC.

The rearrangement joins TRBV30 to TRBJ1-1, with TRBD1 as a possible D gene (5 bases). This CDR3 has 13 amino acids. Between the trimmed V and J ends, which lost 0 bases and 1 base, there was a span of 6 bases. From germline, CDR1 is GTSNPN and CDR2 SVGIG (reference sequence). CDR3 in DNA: TGTGCCTGGAGTGTACAGGAGAACACTGAAGCTTTCTTT. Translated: CAWSVQENTEAFF.

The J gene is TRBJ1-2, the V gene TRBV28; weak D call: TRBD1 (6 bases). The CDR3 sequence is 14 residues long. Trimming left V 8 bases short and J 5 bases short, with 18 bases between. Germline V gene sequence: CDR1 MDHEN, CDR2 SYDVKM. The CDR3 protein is CASLDRDNRYGYTF. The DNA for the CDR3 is TGTGCCAGCCTCGACCGGGACAACCGTTATGGCTACACCTTC.

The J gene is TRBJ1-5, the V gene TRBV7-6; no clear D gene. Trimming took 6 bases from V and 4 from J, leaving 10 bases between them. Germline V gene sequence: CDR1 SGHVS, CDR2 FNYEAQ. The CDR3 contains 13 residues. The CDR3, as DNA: TGTGCCAGCAGTCGACTGGGTAATCAGCCCCAGCATTTT. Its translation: CASSRLGNQPQHF.

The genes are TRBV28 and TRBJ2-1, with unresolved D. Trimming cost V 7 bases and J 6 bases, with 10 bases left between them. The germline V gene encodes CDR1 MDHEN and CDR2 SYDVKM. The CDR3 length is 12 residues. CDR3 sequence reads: CASTWTGNEQFF. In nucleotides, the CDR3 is TGTGCCAGCACCTGGACCGGCAATGAGCAGTTCTTC.

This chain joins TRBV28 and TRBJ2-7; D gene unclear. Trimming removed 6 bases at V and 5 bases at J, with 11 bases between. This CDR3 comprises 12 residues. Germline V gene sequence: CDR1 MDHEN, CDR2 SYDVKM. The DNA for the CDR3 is TGTGCCAGCAGCCCAGTAAAGGACGAGCAGTACTTC. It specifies CASSPVKDEQYF.

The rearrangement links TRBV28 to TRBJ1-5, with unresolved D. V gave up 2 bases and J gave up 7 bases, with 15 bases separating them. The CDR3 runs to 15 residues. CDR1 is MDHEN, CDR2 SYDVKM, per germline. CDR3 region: CASSLGGGYLQPQHF. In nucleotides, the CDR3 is TGTGCCAGCAGTTTAGGCGGTGGGTATTTGCAGCCCCAGCATTTT.

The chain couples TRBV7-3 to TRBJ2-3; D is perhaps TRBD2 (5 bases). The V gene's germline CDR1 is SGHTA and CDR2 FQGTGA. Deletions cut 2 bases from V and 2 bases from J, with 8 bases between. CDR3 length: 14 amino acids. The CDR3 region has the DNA TGTGCCAGCAGCTTAGTGGGAGACACAGATACGCAGTATTTT. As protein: CASSLVGDTDTQYF.

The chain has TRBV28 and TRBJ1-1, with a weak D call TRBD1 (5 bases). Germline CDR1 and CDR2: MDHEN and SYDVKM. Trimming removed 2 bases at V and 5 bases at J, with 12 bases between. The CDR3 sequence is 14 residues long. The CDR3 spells CASSLGGGDTEAFF. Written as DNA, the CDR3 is TGTGCCAGCAGTTTAGGAGGAGGGGATACTGAAGCTTTCTTT.

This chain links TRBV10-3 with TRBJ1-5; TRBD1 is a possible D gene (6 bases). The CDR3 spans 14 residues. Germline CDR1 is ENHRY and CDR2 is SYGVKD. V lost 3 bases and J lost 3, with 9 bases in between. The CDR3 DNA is TGTGCCATCAGTGAACAGGGATCCAATCAGCCCCAGCATTTT. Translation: CAISEQGSNQPQHF.

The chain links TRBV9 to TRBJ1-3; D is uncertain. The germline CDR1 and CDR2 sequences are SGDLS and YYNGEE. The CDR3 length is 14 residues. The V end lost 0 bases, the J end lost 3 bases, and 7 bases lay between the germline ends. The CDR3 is CASSVGQYGNTIYF. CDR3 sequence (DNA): TGTGCCAGCAGCGTAGGGCAGTATGGAAACACCATATATTTT. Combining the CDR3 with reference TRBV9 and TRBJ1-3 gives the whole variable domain DSGVTQTPKHLITATGQRVTLRCSPRSGDLSVYWYQQSLDQGLQFLIQYYNGEERAKGNILERFSAQQFPDLHSELNLSSLELGDSALYFCASSVGQYGNTIYFGEGSWLTVV.

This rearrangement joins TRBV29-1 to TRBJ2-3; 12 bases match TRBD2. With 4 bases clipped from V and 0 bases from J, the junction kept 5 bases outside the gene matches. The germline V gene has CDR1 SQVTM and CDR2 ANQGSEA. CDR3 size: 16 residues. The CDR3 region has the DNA TGCAGCGTTGTTGGACTAGCGGGGACTAGCACAGATACGCAGTATTTT. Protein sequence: CSVVGLAGTSTDTQYF.

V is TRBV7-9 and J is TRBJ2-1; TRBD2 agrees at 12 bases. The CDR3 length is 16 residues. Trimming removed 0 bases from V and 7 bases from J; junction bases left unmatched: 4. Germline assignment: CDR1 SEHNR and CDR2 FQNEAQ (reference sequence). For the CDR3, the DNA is TGTGCCAGCAGCTTAGCCCTGACTAGCGGGGGTAATGAGCAGTTCTTC. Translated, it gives CASSLALTSGGNEQFF.

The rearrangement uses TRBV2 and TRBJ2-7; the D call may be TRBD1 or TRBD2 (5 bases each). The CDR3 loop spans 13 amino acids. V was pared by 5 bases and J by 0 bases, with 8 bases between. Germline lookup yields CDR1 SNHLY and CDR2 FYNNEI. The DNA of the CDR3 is TGTGCCAGCAGTCCCGGGACCTCCTACGAGCAGTACTTC. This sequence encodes CASSPGTSYEQYF. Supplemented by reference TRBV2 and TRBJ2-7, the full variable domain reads EPEVTQTPSHQVTQMGQEVILRCVPISNHLYFYWYRQILGQKVEFLVSFYNNEISEKSEIFDDQFSVERPDGSNFTLKIRSTKLEDSAMYFCASSPGTSYEQYFGPGTRLTVT.

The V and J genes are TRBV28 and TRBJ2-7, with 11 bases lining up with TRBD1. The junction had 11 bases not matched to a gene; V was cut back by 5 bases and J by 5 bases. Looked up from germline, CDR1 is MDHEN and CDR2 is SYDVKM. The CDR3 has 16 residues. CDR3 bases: TGTGCCAGCAGTCCTAGGCAGGGACAGGGGGTCGACGAGCAGTACTTC. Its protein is CASSPRQGQGVDEQYF. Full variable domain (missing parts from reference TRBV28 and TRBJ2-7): DVKVTQSSRYLVKRTGEKVFLECVQDMDHENMFWYRQDPGLGLRLIYFSYDVKMKEKGDIPEGYSVSREKKERFSLILESASTNQTSMYLCASSPRQGQGVDEQYFGPGTRLTVT.